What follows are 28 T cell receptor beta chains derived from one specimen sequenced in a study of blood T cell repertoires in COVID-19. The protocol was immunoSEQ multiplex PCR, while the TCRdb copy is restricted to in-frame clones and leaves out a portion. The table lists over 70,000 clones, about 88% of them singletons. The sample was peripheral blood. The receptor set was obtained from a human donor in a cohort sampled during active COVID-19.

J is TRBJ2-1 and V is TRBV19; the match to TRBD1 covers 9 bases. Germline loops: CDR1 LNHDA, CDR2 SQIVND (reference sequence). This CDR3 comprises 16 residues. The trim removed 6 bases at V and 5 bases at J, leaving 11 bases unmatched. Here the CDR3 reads CASRTLPGQGNNEQFF. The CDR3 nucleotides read TGTGCCAGTAGAACCCTTCCGGGACAGGGAAACAATGAGCAGTTCTTC.

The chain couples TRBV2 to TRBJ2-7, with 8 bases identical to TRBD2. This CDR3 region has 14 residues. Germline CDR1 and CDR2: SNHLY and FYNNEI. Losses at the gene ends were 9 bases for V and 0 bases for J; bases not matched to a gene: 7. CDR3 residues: CASGSGGPSYEQYF. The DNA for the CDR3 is TGTGCCAGTGGAAGCGGGGGCCCCTCCTACGAGCAGTACTTC. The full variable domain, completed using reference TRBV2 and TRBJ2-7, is EPEVTQTPSHQVTQMGQEVILRCVPISNHLYFYWYRQILGQKVEFLVSFYNNEISEKSEIFDDQFSVERPDGSNFTLKIRSTKLEDSAMYFCASGSGGPSYEQYFGPGTRLTVT.

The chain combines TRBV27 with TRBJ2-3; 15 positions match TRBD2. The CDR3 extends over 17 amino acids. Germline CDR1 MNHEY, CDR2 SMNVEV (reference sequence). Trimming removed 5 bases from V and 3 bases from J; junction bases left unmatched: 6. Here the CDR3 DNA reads TGTGCCAGCAGTCTCGGACTAGCGGGAGGGAGAACAGATACGCAGTATTTT. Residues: CASSLGLAGGRTDTQYF.

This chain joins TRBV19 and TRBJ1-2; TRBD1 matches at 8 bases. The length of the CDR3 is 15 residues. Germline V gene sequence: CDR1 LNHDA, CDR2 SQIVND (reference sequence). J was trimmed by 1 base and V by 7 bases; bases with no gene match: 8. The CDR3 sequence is CASNEGTGHNYGYTF. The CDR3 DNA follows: TGTGCCAGTAATGAGGGGACAGGCCATAACTATGGCTACACCTTC.

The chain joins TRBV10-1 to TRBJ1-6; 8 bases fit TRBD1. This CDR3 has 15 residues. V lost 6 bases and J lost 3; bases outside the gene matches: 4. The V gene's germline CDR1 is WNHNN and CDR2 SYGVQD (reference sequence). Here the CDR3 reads CASRADRGYNSPLHF. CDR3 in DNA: TGCGCCAGCAGAGCTGACAGGGGCTATAATTCACCCCTCCACTTT.

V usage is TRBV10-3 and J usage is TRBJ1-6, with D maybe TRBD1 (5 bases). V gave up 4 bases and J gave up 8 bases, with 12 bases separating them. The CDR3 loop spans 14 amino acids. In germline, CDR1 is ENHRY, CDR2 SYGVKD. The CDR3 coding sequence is TGTGCCATCAGTGTTAGACGGGGGGATTCACCCCTCCACTTT. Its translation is CAISVRRGDSPLHF.

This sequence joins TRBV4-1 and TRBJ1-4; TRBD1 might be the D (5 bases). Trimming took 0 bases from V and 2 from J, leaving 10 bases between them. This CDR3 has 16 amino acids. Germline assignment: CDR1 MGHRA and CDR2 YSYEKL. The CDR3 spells CASSQDHGGTNEKLFF. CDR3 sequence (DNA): TGCGCCAGCAGCCAAGATCACGGGGGGACTAATGAAAAACTGTTTTTT.

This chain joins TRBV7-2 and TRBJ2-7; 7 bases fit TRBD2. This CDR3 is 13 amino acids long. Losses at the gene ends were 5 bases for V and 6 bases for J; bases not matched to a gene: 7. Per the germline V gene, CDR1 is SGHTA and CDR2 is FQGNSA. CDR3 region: CASSPGLEREQYF. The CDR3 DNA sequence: TGTGCCAGCAGCCCAGGACTAGAACGCGAGCAGTACTTC.

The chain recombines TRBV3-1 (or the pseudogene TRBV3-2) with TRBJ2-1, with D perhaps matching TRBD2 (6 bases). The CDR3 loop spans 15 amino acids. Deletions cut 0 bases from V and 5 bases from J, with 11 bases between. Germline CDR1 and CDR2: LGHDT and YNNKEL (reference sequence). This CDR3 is CASSQDPGRHNEQFF. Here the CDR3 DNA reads TGTGCCAGCAGCCAAGATCCCGGGAGACACAATGAGCAGTTCTTC.

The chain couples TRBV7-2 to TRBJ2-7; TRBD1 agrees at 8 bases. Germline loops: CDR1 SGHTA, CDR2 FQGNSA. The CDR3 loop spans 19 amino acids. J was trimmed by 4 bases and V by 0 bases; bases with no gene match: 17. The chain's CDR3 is CASSLAGPGGGRTQYEQYF. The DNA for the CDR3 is TGTGCCAGCAGCTTAGCTGGGCCAGGGGGCGGTCGGACACAATACGAGCAGTACTTC.

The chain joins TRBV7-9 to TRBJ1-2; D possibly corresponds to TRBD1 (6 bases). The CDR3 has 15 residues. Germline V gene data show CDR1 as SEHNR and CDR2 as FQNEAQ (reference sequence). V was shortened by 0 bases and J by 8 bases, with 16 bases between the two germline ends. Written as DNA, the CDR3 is TGTGCCAGCAGCTTAGCCCCCGGCAGGGGCCGAGGCTACACCTTC. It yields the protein CASSLAPGRGRGYTF.

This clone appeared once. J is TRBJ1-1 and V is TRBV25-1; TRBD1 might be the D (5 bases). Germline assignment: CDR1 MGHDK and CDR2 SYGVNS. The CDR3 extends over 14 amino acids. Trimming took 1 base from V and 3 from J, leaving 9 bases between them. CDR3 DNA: TGTGCCAGCAGTGAATCAGGGTTGCACACTGAAGCTTTCTTT. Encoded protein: CASSESGLHTEAFF.

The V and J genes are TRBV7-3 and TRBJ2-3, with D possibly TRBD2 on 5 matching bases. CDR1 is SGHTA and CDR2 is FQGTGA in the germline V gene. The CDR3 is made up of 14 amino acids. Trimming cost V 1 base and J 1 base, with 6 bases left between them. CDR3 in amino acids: CASSLNSGTDTQYF. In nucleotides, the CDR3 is TGTGCCAGCAGCTTAAATAGCGGCACAGATACGCAGTATTTT. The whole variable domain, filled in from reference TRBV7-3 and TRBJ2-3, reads GAGVSQTPSNKVTEKGKYVELRCDPISGHTALYWYRQSLGQGPEFLIYFQGTGAADDSGLPNDRFFAVRPEGSVSTLKIQRTERGDSAVYLCASSLNSGTDTQYFGPGTRLTVL.

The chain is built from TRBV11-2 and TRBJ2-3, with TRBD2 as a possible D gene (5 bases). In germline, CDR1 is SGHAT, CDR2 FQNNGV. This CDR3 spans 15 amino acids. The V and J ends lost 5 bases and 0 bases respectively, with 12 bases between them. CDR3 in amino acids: CASSESGLSTDTQYF. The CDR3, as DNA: TGTGCCAGCAGCGAAAGCGGACTTAGCACAGATACGCAGTATTTT.

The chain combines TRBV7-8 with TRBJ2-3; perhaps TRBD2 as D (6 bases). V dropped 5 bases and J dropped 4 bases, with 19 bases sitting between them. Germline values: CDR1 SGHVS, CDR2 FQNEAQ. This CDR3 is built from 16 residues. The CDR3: CASSPSSDGMADTQYF. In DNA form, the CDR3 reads TGTGCCAGCAGCCCGTCTAGCGATGGTATGGCAGATACGCAGTATTTT.

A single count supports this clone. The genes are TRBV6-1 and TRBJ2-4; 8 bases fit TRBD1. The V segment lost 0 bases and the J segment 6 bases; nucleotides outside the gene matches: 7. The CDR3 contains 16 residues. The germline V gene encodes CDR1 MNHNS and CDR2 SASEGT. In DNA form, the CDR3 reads TGTGCCAGCAGTGAAGCGGAGGCCAGGGGGCGAAACATTCAGTACTTC. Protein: CASSEAEARGRNIQYF.

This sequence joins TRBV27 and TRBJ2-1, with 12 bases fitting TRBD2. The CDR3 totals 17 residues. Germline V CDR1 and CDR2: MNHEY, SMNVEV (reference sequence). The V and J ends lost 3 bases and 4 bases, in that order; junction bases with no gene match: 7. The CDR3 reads CASSFLTSGRTYNEQFF. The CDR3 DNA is TGTGCCAGCAGTTTCCTCACTAGCGGGAGGACGTACAATGAGCAGTTCTTC.

The CDR3 coding sequence is TGTGCCAGCAGCGTTTTACAGACAGATACGCAGTATTTT. It is translated as CASSVLQTDTQYF. The chain couples TRBV9 to TRBJ2-3, with D unresolved. The CDR3 is 13 amino acids. The V gene's germline CDR1 is SGDLS and CDR2 YYNGEE. V dropped 2 bases and J dropped 3 bases, with 7 bases sitting between them.

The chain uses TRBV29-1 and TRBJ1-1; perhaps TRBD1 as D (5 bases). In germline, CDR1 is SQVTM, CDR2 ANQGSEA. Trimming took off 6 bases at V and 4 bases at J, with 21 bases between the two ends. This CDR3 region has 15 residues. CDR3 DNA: TGCAGCGTCAACCCCCAAGGGGTGATGAGCACTGAAGCTTTCTTT. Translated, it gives CSVNPQGVMSTEAFF.

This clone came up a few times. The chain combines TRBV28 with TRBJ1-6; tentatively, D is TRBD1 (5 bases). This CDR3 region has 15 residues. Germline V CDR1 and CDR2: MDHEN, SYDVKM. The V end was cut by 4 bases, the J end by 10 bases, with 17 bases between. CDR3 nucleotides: TGTGCCAGCAGTTCGGGTCAGGGCTTTTTCTCACCCCTCCACTTT. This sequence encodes CASSSGQGFFSPLHF.

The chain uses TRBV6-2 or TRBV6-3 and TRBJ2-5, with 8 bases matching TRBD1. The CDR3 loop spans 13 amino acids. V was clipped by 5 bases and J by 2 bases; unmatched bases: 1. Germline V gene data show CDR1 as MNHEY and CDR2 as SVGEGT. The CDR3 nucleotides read TGTGCCAGCAGTCGGGACAGGCAAGAGACCCAGTACTTC. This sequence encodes CASSRDRQETQYF.

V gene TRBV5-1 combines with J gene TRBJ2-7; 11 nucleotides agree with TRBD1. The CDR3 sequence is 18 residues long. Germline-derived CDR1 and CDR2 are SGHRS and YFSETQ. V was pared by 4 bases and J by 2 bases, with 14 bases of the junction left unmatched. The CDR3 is CASSQDPPGQGGTYEQYF. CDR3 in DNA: TGCGCCAGCAGCCAGGACCCACCGGGACAGGGGGGGACCTACGAGCAGTACTTC.

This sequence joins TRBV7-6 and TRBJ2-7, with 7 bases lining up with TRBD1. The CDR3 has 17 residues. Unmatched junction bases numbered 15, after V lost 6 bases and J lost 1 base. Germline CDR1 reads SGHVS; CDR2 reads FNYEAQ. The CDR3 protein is CASSRSSGGRGSYEQYF. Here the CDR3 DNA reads TGTGCCAGCAGTCGAAGCTCAGGGGGTCGTGGATCCTACGAGCAGTACTTC. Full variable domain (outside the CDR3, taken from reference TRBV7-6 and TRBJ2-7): GAGVSQSPRYKVTKRGQDVALRCDPISGHVSLYWYRQALGQGPEFLTYFNYEAQQDKSGLPNDRFSAERPEGSISTLTIQRTEQRDSAMYRCASSRSSGGRGSYEQYFGPGTRLTVT.

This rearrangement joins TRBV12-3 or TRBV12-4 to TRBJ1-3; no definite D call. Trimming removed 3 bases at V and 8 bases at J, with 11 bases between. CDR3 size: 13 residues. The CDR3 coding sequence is TGTGCCAGCAGTTTGGGGTTCGGGGACACCATATATTTT. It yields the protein CASSLGFGDTIYF.

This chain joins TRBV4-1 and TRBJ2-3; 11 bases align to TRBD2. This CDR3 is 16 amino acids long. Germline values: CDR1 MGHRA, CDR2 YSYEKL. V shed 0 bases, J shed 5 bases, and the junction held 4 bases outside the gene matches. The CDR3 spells CASSQDIAGGQDTQYF. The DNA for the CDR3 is TGCGCCAGCAGCCAAGATATAGCGGGGGGGCAAGATACGCAGTATTTT.

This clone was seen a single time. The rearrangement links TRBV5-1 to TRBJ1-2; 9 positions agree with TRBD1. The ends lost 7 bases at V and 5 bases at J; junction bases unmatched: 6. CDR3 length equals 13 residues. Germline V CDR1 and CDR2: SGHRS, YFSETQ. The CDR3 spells CASRGDRVYGYTF. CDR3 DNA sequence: TGCGCCAGCCGCGGGGACAGGGTGTATGGCTACACCTTC. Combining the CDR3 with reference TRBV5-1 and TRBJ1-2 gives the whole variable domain KAGVTQTPRYLIKTRGQQVTLSCSPISGHRSVSWYQQTPGQGLQFLFEYFSETQRNKGNFPGRFSGRQFSNSRSEMNVSTLELGDSALYLCASRGDRVYGYTFGSGTRLTVV.

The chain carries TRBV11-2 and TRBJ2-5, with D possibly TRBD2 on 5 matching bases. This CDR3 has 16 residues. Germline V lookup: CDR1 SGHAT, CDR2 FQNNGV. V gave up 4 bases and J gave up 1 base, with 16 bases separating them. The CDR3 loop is CASSSNAGNLQETQYF. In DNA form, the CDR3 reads TGTGCCAGCAGCTCCAACGCCGGGAATCTCCAAGAGACCCAGTACTTC.

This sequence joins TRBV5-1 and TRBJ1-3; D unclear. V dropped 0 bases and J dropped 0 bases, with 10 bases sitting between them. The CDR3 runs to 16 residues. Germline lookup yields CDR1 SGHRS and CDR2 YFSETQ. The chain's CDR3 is CASSLGGGFSGNTIYF. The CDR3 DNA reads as TGCGCCAGCAGCTTGGGTGGCGGATTCTCTGGAAACACCATATATTTT.